This T cell receptor (beta chain) was identified during a study of T cell responses to AZD1222 COVID-19 vaccine. Findings and limits, study-wide: There were vaccine-associated CD4 TCRs across spike, dominant at 160-218 and 743-854. The study identified only five or six AZD1222 recipients as seropositive at baseline.

Concerning this clone: Antigen specificity is unknown.

Per germline, CDR1 SGHNT and CDR2 YYREEE (reference sequence). V was pared by 4 bases and J by 0 bases, with 15 bases between. The CDR3 loop spans 16 amino acids. TCRdb's copy holds only in-frame clones and misses some; the assay was immunoSEQ multiplex PCR. The profile shows some 14,000 clones, about 84% of them singletons. The source is an adult who received the AZD1222 COVID-19 vaccine. V is TRBV5-4 and J is TRBJ2-3; D is undetermined. The specimen comprised peripheral blood, sampled 28 days after the second AZD1222 dose. The CDR3 loop is CASSPRTNPSTDTQYF. CDR3 DNA sequence: TGTGCCAGCAGCCCAAGAACCAACCCTAGCACAGATACGCAGTATTTT.